The 30 T cell receptor beta chains given below trace back to one sample, sequenced in a study of CD8 T cells in ankylosing spondylitis. One entry per CDR3 protein, called by TCRdb with MiXCR from the 5' RACE reads. Among about 340,000 distinct CDR3 sequences listed, roughly 14% were seen once. Sequencing was carried out using blood, either unsorted or a sorted T cell fraction (not recorded which). These receptors were obtained from a male donor with ankylosing spondylitis or in good health (not recorded which).

This clonotype turned up a few times. The chain recombines TRBV6-1 with TRBJ1-6, with 9 positions matching TRBD1. Germline-derived CDR1 and CDR2 are MNHNS and SASEGT. Unmatched junction bases numbered 9, after V lost 6 bases and J lost 9 bases. The CDR3 loop spans 15 amino acids. DNA for the CDR3: TGTGCCAGCAGCCCATTTTTGGGACAGGGTTCACCCCTCCACTTT. This gives the protein CASSPFLGQGSPLHF.

This clonotype was detected a few times. V and J are TRBV29-1 and TRBJ1-1; the D gene is possibly TRBD1 (5 bases). The CDR3 loop spans 13 amino acids. Looked up from germline, CDR1 is SQVTM and CDR2 is ANQGSEA. V shed 7 bases and J shed 0 bases, with 12 bases lying between them. The CDR3 sequence is CSGGGPMNTEAFF. The DNA for the CDR3 is TGCAGCGGGGGGGGACCTATGAACACTGAAGCTTTCTTT.

V gene TRBV12-3 or TRBV12-4 combines with J gene TRBJ1-2; 8 bases match TRBD1. This CDR3 comprises 15 residues. Trimming removed 5 bases from V and 8 bases from J; junction bases left unmatched: 13. CDR3 amino acids: CASSRQGAGSEGYTF. CDR3 sequence (DNA): TGTGCCAGCAGTCGGCAGGGGGCCGGATCGGAAGGCTACACCTTC.

Here the CDR3 reads CSAAGTGSPLHF. The CDR3 DNA reads as TGCAGTGCGGCCGGGACGGGTTCACCCCTCCACTTT. This chain links TRBV20-1 with TRBJ1-6; a possible D gene is TRBD1 (5 bases). The CDR3 length is 12 residues. CDR1 is DFQATT and CDR2 is SNEGSKA in the germline V gene (reference sequence). The V gene lost 6 bases and the J gene lost 9 bases, with 12 bases spanning the gap.

This clonotype was seen only a few times. The chain couples TRBV20-1 to TRBJ2-3; TRBD1 or TRBD2 may be the D gene (6 bases each). In germline, CDR1 is DFQATT, CDR2 SNEGSKA (reference sequence). Trimming cost V 2 bases and J 5 bases, with 17 bases left between them. The CDR3 totals 15 residues. CDR3 nucleotides: TGCAGTGCTAGACTCGCCGGGGGCCCGATAGATACGCAGTATTTT. Amino acid sequence: CSARLAGGPIDTQYF.

The rearrangement uses TRBV11-2 and TRBJ2-7; 11 nucleotides match TRBD1. V lost 2 bases, J lost 1 base, and 7 bases stayed unmatched. The V gene's germline CDR1 is SGHAT and CDR2 FQNNGV. The CDR3 consists of 17 residues. This CDR3 is CASSLLAGTGGSYEQYF. In nucleotides, the CDR3 is TGTGCCAGCAGCTTACTAGCCGGGACAGGGGGTTCCTACGAGCAGTACTTC.

This clonotype was seen only a few times. The genes are TRBV20-1 and TRBJ1-1; 8 positions match TRBD1. Germline CDR1 and CDR2: DFQATT and SNEGSKA (reference sequence). This CDR3 region has 13 residues. V lost 2 bases to trimming and J lost 5 bases; unmatched junction nucleotides: 4. As DNA, the CDR3 is TGCAGTGCTAGACAGGGGGCGAAAACTGAAGCTTTCTTT. The encoded protein is CSARQGAKTEAFF.

The chain employs TRBV7-2 and TRBJ2-7; the match to TRBD1 covers 9 bases. The germline V gene has CDR1 SGHTA and CDR2 FQGNSA. J gave up 6 bases and V 0 bases, and 6 bases lay outside the gene matches. The CDR3 loop spans 15 amino acids. CDR3 bases: TGTGCCAGCAGCTTAGCCCGGGACAGGGTAAGCGAGCAGTACTTC. Its protein is CASSLARDRVSEQYF.

This clonotype was seen ten or more times. CDR3 residues: CASSFWTDTEAFF. The DNA of the CDR3 is TGCGCCAGCAGCTTCTGGACAGACACTGAAGCTTTCTTT. V is TRBV5-1 and J is TRBJ1-1; TRBD1 might be the D (6 bases). The CDR3 has 13 residues. Trimming removed 2 bases from V and 3 bases from J, with 8 bases in between. The V gene's germline CDR1 is SGHRS and CDR2 YFSETQ.

V and J are TRBV2 and TRBJ1-1; D possibly corresponds to TRBD1 (5 bases). Per the germline V gene, CDR1 is SNHLY and CDR2 is FYNNEI. CDR3 length: 13 amino acids. With 8 bases removed from V and 4 bases from J, the gap between germline ends came to 14 bases. CDR3 coding DNA: TGTGCCAGCGCCAGGGAGGGTTCCACTGAAGCTTTCTTT. This sequence encodes CASAREGSTEAFF.

This clonotype showed up just a few times. V usage is TRBV28 and J usage is TRBJ2-7; D is unclear. The ends were cut back, 6 bases at V and 2 bases at J, with 14 bases in the middle. Per the germline V gene, CDR1 is MDHEN and CDR2 is SYDVKM. The CDR3 is made up of 14 amino acids. CDR3 sequence (DNA): TGTGCCAGCAGCTCACCGACATTCACCTACGAGCAGTACTTC. Translated, it gives CASSSPTFTYEQYF.

The CDR3: CASSHPRTASTMYGYTF. Here the CDR3 DNA reads TGTGCCAGCAGCCACCCCAGGACAGCCTCGACCATGTATGGCTACACCTTC. The rearrangement links TRBV3-1 to TRBJ1-2; possibly TRBD1 for D (6 bases). The CDR3 has 17 residues. Germline CDR1 reads LGHDT; CDR2 reads YNNKEL (reference sequence). V was trimmed by 3 bases and J by 5 bases, leaving 22 bases between them.

This clonotype was counted many times. The rearrangement joins TRBV12-3 or TRBV12-4 to TRBJ1-5; tentatively, D is TRBD1 (6 bases). CDR3 length: 12 residues. The V end was cut by 6 bases, the J end by 16 bases, with 19 bases between. CDR3 DNA sequence: TGTGCCAGCAGAGCACCGGGACACCCGTTTCATTTT. The encoded protein is CASRAPGHPFHF.

This clonotype has only a few counts. The chain combines TRBV19 with TRBJ1-2, with unresolved D. CDR1 is LNHDA and CDR2 is SQIVND in the germline V gene (reference sequence). Trimming cost V 6 bases and J 2 bases, with 10 bases left between them. The CDR3 sequence is 13 residues long. The CDR3 spells CASRETPNYGYTF. The CDR3 nucleotides read TGTGCCAGTAGAGAGACACCCAACTATGGCTACACCTTC.

This clonotype occurred a few times. This chain uses TRBV5-1 with TRBJ1-1; TRBD1 matches at 8 bases. This CDR3 is 14 amino acids long. J gave up 4 bases and V 0 bases, and 2 bases lay outside the gene matches. Germline V gene sequence: CDR1 SGHRS, CDR2 YFSETQ. CDR3 loop: CASSLAGGVTEAFF. Here the CDR3 DNA reads TGCGCCAGCAGCTTGGCAGGGGGCGTCACTGAAGCTTTCTTT.

The chain uses TRBV6-4 and TRBJ1-1; the D gene is possibly TRBD1 (5 bases). In germline, CDR1 is MRHNA, CDR2 SNTAGT. CDR3 length equals 15 residues. V lost 6 bases and J lost 1, with 15 bases in between. CDR3 loop: CASSPAAGQNTEAFF. As DNA, the CDR3 is TGTGCCAGCAGCCCCGCGGCTGGACAGAACACTGAAGCTTTCTTT.

The chain employs TRBV7-2 and TRBJ2-6; possibly TRBD1 for D (6 bases). Germline V lookup: CDR1 SGHTA, CDR2 FQGNSA. The CDR3 is 17 residues long. The V end was cut by 0 bases, the J end by 0 bases, with 9 bases between. The CDR3 DNA reads as TGTGCCAGCAGCTTAGCTCAGGGGCTCTCTGGGGCCAACGTCCTGACTTTC. Its translation is CASSLAQGLSGANVLTF. Drawing the rest from reference TRBV7-2 and TRBJ2-6, the complete variable domain is GAGVSQSPSNKVTEKGKDVELRCDPISGHTALYWYRQSLGQGLEFLIYFQGNSAPDKSGLPSDRFSAERTGGSVSTLTIQRTQQEDSAVYLCASSLAQGLSGANVLTFGAGSRLTVL.

The gene calls are TRBV12-3 or TRBV12-4 and TRBJ1-5; 8 bases are shared with TRBD1. Trimming took 2 bases from V and 1 from J; bases not matched to a gene: 4. This CDR3 contains 16 residues. The chain's CDR3 is CASSLSGGRSNQPQHF. The CDR3 DNA is TGTGCCAGCAGTTTATCAGGGGGCAGGAGCAATCAGCCCCAGCATTTT.

This clonotype was counted at least ten times. The chain employs TRBV9 and TRBJ2-3; D remains ambiguous. There are 16 residues in the CDR3. Per germline, CDR1 SGDLS and CDR2 YYNGEE. Trimming stripped 0 bases from V and 3 bases from J, with 14 bases between. CDR3 in DNA: TGTGCCAGCAGCGTAGACCCCCGCTCAGGAACAGATACGCAGTATTTT. Its translation: CASSVDPRSGTDTQYF.

The V gene is TRBV27, the J gene TRBJ1-5, with 10 positions matching TRBD1. The CDR3 runs 14 residues. V dropped 6 bases and J dropped 5; count of bases not matched to a gene: 4. Germline CDR1 and CDR2: MNHEY and SMNVEV (reference sequence). CDR3 nucleotide sequence: TGTGCCAGCAGCCTGGGACAGGGGTATCAGCCCCAGCATTTT. This encodes CASSLGQGYQPQHF.

This chain uses TRBV5-5 with TRBJ2-1; the D gene is possibly TRBD1 (6 bases). Per the germline V gene, CDR1 is SGHKS and CDR2 is YYEKEE (reference sequence). CDR3 length: 13 residues. Trimming shortened V by 4 bases and J by 9 bases, and 14 bases separated the two germline ends. This chain's CDR3 is CASSPARGGEQFF. The CDR3 DNA reads as TGTGCCAGCAGCCCCGCCAGGGGCGGTGAGCAGTTCTTC.

The rearrangement joins TRBV3-1 to TRBJ2-3, with 13 bases identical to TRBD2. The CDR3 is made up of 16 amino acids. From germline, CDR1 is LGHDT and CDR2 YNNKEL (reference sequence). With V trimmed by 4 bases and J by 8 bases, 9 bases remained unmatched. CDR3 in amino acids: CASSPFGLAGVSTQYF. The CDR3 nucleotides read TGTGCCAGCAGCCCGTTTGGACTAGCGGGAGTAAGTACGCAGTATTTT.

This clonotype was detected only a few times. The chain is built from TRBV7-8 and TRBJ2-6; 9 bases match TRBD1. With 8 bases clipped from V and 0 bases from J, the junction kept 11 bases outside the gene matches. The CDR3 is made up of 18 amino acids. Germline CDR1 reads SGHVS; CDR2 reads FQNEAQ. The CDR3 is CASRPIDRGVSGANVLTF. The DNA of the CDR3 is TGTGCCAGCCGACCTATTGACAGGGGGGTCTCTGGGGCCAACGTCCTGACTTTC.

This clonotype appeared a few times. V is TRBV7-2 and J is TRBJ2-1; D gene unclear. The V gene's germline CDR1 is SGHTA and CDR2 FQGNSA. The CDR3 sequence is 17 residues long. Deletions cut 2 bases from V and 8 bases from J, with 22 bases between. The CDR3 DNA sequence: TGTGCCAGCAGCTTATTGCCCGTGACCCGGATGAGTGATGAGCAGTTCTTC. Translation gives CASSLLPVTRMSDEQFF.

This chain links TRBV27 with TRBJ1-2; TRBD1 matches at 8 bases. CDR1 is MNHEY, CDR2 SMNVEV, per germline (reference sequence). Trimming cost V 4 bases and J 3 bases; bases outside gene matches: 7. The CDR3 runs 15 residues. The DNA of the CDR3 is TGTGCCAGCAGTTCCATCGGACAGGGCCACTATGGCTACACCTTC. It is translated as CASSSIGQGHYGYTF.

V is TRBV24-1 and J is TRBJ2-3, with 9 positions matching TRBD2. Germline V gives CDR1 KGHDR, CDR2 SFDVKD. The CDR3 spans 15 residues. After removal of 4 bases from V and 5 bases from J, the junction contained 6 bases not matched to a gene. CDR3 region: CATSEAGGPKDTQYF. The CDR3 DNA reads TGTGCCACCAGTGAGGCGGGAGGGCCCAAAGATACGCAGTATTTT.

This chain links TRBV27 with TRBJ1-4, with D hard to call. Germline CDR1 is MNHEY and CDR2 is SMNVEV (reference sequence). The ends were cut back, 4 bases at V and 8 bases at J, with 11 bases in the middle. The CDR3 sequence is 13 residues long. The CDR3 nucleotides are TGTGCCAGCAGTTCACTCGGTGGGGAAAAACTGTTTTTT. Translation gives CASSSLGGEKLFF.

This clonotype was found a few times. The chain has TRBV5-1 and TRBJ2-1; tentatively, D is TRBD1 (6 bases). The germline CDR1 and CDR2 sequences are SGHRS and YFSETQ. V lost 0 bases to trimming and J lost 7 bases, with 14 bases between them. The CDR3 contains 15 residues. CDR3 in DNA: TGCGCCAGCAGCTTGGTTGCAGGGGCTGGGAATGAGCAGTTCTTC. Amino acid sequence: CASSLVAGAGNEQFF.

The CDR3 loop reads CASSYGRSEETQYF. The CDR3 nucleotides are TGTGCCAGCAGTTACGGGCGTTCGGAAGAGACCCAGTACTTC. The chain is built from TRBV6-2 or TRBV6-3 and TRBJ2-5; D is unresolved. This CDR3 region has 14 residues. The germline gives CDR1 MNHEY, CDR2 SVGEGT. V was cut by 2 bases and J by 3 bases, with 10 bases left in between.

This clonotype was counted a few times. V is TRBV29-1 and J is TRBJ2-7; 10 bases map to TRBD1. This CDR3 comprises 12 residues. Per the germline V gene, CDR1 is SQVTM and CDR2 is ANQGSEA. With V trimmed by 7 bases and J by 5 bases, 5 bases remained unmatched. CDR3 sequence reads: CSGTGTGDEQYF. Here the CDR3 DNA reads TGCAGCGGCACCGGGACAGGGGACGAGCAGTACTTC.